This T cell receptor (beta chain) was observed in a study of T cell responses to AZD1222 COVID-19 vaccine. From germline, CDR1 is LGHNA and CDR2 YSLEER. The CDR3 has 14 amino acids. The V and J ends lost 0 bases and 6 bases respectively, with 10 bases between them. The protocol was immunoSEQ multiplex PCR, while the TCRdb copy is restricted to in-frame clones and leaves out a portion. Of about 150,000 clones in the sample, approximately 89% were seen once. The sequence derives from an adult in good health. Sequenced material: peripheral blood, taken on day 0 of AZD1222 vaccination. The gene calls are TRBV4-3 and TRBJ2-3, with D perhaps matching TRBD2 (6 bases). DNA of the CDR3: TGCGCCAGCAGCCAAGAGATGGCGGGGGATACGCAGTATTTT. This gives the protein CASSQEMAGDTQYF.